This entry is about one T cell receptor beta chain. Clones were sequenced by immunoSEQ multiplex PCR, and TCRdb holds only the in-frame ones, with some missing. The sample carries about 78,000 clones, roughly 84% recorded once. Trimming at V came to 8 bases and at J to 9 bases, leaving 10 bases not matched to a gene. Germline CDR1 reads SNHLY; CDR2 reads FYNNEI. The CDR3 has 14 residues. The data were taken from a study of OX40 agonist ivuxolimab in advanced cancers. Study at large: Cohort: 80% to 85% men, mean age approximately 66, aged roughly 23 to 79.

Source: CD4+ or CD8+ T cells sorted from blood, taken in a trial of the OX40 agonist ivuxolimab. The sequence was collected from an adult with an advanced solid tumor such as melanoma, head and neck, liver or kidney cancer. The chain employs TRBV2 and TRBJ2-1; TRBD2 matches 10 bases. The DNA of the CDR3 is TGTGCCAGCGATCAGCGGGAGGGCCGCGGTGAGCAGTTCTTC. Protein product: CASDQREGRGEQFF. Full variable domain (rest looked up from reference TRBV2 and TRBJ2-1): EPEVTQTPSHQVTQMGQEVILRCVPISNHLYFYWYRQILGQKVEFLVSFYNNEISEKSEIFDDQFSVERPDGSNFTLKIRSTKLEDSAMYFCASDQREGRGEQFFGPGTRLTVL.